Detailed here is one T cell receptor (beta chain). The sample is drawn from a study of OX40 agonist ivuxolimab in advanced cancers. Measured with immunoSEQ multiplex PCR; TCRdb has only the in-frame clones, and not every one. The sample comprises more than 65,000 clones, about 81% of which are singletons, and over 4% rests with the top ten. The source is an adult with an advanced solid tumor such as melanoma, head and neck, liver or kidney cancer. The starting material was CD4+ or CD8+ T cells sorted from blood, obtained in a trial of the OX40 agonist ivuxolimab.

This CDR3 reads CASSSRGNQPQHF. DNA for the CDR3: TGTGCCAGCAGCTCACGGGGTAATCAGCCCCAGCATTTT. The chain uses TRBV11-2 and TRBJ1-5; no clear D gene. Looked up from germline, CDR1 is SGHAT and CDR2 is FQNNGV. The V and J ends lost 4 bases and 4 bases respectively, with 8 bases between them. CDR3 length: 13 amino acids.